This T cell receptor (beta chain) was sequenced for a study of blood T cell repertoires in COVID-19. At the level of the study: Sample material is recorded as cDNA or gDNA derived from T cells, B-cell-depleted T cells, or PBMCs.

Trimming cost V 2 bases and J 4 bases; bases outside gene matches: 12. Looked up from germline, CDR1 is MNHEY and CDR2 is SMNVEV (reference sequence). The CDR3 is made up of 19 amino acids. Under the authors' procedure: Scientists estimated how many nucleated cells there were by amplifying reference gene primers. Produced via immunoSEQ multiplex PCR; TCRdb's table is partial and in-frame only. The V and J calls and the clone size are those of that table, but D and trimming were determined from the DNA. The sample has under 150,000 clones, 75% to 90% seen once; the top ten hold roughly 4.5%. Sequencing was carried out using peripheral blood. This chain joins TRBV27 and TRBJ2-6; 9 nucleotides line up with TRBD1. This TCR came from a human donor in a cohort sampled during active COVID-19. The CDR3 DNA is TGTGCCAGCAGTTTAGGGCGGGACAGGGTTAAGGCCGGGGCCAACGTCCTGACTTTC. It translates to CASSLGRDRVKAGANVLTF.